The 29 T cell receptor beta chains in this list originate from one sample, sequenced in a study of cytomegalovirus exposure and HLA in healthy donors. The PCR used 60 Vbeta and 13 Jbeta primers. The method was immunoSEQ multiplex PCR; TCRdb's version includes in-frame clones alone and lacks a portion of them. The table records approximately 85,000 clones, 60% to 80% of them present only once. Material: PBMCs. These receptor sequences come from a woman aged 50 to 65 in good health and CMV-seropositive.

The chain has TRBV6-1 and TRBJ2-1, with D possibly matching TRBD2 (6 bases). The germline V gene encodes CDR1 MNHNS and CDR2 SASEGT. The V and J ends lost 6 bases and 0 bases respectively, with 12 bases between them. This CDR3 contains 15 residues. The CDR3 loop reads CASRQRASSYNEQFF. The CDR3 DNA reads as TGTGCCAGCAGGCAGCGGGCCAGCTCCTACAATGAGCAGTTCTTC.

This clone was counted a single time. CDR3 sequence reads: CASSYGGSAVNTEAFF. In DNA form, the CDR3 reads TGTGCCAGCAGTTATGGGGGGTCAGCAGTGAACACTGAAGCTTTCTTT. The V and J genes are TRBV6-5 and TRBJ1-1; possible D gene TRBD1, 5 bases. Germline CDR1 reads MNHEY; CDR2 reads SVGAGI. The CDR3 totals 16 residues. The V and J ends lost 3 bases and 0 bases respectively, with 14 bases between them.

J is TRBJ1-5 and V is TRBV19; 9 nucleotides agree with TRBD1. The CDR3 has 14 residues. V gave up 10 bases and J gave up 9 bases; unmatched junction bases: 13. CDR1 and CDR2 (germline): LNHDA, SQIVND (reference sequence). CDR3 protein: CATHRGTGNVPQHF. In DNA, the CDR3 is TGTGCCACCCACCGAGGGACAGGGAATGTGCCCCAGCATTTT.

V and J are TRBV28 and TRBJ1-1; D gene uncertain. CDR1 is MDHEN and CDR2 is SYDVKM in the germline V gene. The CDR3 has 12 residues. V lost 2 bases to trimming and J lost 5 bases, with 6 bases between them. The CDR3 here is CASSLHGTEAFF. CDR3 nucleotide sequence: TGTGCCAGCAGTTTACACGGGACTGAAGCTTTCTTT. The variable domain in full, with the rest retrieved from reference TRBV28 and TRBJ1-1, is DVKVTQSSRYLVKRTGEKVFLECVQDMDHENMFWYRQDPGLGLRLIYFSYDVKMKEKGDIPEGYSVSREKKERFSLILESASTNQTSMYLCASSLHGTEAFFGQGTRLTVV.

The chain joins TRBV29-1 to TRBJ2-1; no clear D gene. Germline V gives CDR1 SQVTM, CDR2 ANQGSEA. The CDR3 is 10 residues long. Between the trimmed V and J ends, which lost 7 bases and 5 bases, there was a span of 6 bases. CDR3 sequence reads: CSGANNEQFF. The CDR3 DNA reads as TGCAGCGGGGCGAACAATGAGCAGTTCTTC.

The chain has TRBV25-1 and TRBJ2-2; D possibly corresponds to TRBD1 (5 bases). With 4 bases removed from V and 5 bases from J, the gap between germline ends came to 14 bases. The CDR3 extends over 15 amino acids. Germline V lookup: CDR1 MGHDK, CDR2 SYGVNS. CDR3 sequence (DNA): TGTGCCAGCAGTGTCTCCTTCCAGGGAACCGGGGAGCTGTTTTTT. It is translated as CASSVSFQGTGELFF.

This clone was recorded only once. CDR3 nucleotides: TGTGCCAGCAGCCTTCGGGACAGGGGCCATGAGCAGTTCTTC. Residues: CASSLRDRGHEQFF. The chain recombines TRBV5-5 with TRBJ2-1; 10 nucleotides match TRBD1. Per the germline V gene, CDR1 is SGHKS and CDR2 is YYEKEE (reference sequence). The ends lost 4 bases at V and 8 bases at J; junction bases unmatched: 6. The CDR3 spans 14 residues.

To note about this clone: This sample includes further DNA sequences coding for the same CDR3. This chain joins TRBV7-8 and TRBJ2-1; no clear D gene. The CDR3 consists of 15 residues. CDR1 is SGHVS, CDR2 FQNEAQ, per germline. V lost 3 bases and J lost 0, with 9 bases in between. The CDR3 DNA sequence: TGTGCCAGCAGCTTTGAAACTTACTCCTACAATGAGCAGTTCTTC. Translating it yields CASSFETYSYNEQFF.

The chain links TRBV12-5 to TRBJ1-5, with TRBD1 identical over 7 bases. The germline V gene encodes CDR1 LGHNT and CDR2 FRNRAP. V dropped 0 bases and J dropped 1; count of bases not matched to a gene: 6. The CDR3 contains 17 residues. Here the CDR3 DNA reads TGTGCTAGTGGTTTGGTACTAGGGGGCTACAGCAATCAGCCCCAGCATTTT. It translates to CASGLVLGGYSNQPQHF.

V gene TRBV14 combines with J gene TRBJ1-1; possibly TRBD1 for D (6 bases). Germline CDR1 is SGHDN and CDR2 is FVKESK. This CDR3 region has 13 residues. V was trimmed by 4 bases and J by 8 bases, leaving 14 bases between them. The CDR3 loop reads CASSLHQGSEAFF. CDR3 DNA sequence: TGTGCCAGCAGCCTTCACCAGGGGTCGGAAGCTTTCTTT.

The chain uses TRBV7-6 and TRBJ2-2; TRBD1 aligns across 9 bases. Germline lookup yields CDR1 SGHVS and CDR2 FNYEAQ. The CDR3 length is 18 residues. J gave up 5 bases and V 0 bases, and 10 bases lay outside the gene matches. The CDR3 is CASSLASLGQGLTGELFF. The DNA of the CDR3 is TGTGCCAGCAGCTTAGCGTCTCTGGGACAGGGTTTGACCGGGGAGCTGTTTTTT.

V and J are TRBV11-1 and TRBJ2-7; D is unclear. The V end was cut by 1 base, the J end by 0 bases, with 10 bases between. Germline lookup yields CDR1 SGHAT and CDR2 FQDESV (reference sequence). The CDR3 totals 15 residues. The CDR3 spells CASSLGYESSYEQYF. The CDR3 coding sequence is TGTGCCAGCAGCTTAGGGTACGAGAGCTCCTACGAGCAGTACTTC.

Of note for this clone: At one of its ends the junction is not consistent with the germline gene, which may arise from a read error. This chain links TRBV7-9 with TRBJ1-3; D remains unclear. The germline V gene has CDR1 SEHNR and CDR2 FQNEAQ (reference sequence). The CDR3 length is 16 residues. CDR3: CSSSSRLQNSGNTIYF. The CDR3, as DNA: TGTTCCAGCAGCAGCCGACTCCAAAACTCTGGAAACACCATATATTTT.

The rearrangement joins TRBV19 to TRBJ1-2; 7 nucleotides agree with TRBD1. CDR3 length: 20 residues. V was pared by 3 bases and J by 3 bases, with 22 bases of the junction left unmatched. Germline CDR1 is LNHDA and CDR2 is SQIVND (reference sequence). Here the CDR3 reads CASSIFARPGVGQRHYGYTF. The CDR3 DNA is TGTGCCAGTAGTATTTTTGCACGGCCAGGGGTGGGACAGCGACACTATGGCTACACCTTC.

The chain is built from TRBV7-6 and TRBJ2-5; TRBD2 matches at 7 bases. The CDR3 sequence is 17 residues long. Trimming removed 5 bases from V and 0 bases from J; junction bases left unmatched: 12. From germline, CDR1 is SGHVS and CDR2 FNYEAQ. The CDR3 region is CASSPKGRAGDQETQYF. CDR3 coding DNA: TGTGCCAGCAGCCCGAAGGGGAGGGCGGGGGACCAAGAGACCCAGTACTTC.

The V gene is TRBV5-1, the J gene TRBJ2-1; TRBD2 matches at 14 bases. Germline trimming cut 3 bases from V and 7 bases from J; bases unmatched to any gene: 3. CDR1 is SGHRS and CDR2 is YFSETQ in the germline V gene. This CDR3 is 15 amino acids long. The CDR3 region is CASSSGLAGGNEQFF. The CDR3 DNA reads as TGCGCCAGCAGCTCCGGACTAGCGGGGGGTAATGAGCAGTTCTTC.

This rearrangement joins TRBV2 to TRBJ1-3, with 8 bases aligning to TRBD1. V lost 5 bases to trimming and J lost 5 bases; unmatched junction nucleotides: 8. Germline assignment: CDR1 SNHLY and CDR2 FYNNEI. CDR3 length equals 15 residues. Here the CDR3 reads CASSIDRGWRNTIYF. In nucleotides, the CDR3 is TGTGCCAGCAGTATAGACAGGGGTTGGAGAAACACCATATATTTT.

CDR3 in DNA: TGTGCCAGCAGCGCCAGGACAGACACCCTCCACTTT. Translated, it gives CASSARTDTLHF. The chain carries TRBV6-5 and TRBJ1-6, with D possibly TRBD1 on 6 matching bases. Trimming took 6 bases from V and 14 from J, leaving 14 bases between them. There are 12 residues in the CDR3. The germline V gene has CDR1 MNHEY and CDR2 SVGAGI.

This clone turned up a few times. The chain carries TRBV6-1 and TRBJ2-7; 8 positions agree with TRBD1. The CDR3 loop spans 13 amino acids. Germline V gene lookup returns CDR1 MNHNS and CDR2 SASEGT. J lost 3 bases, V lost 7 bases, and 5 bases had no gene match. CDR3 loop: CASTQGAIYEQYF. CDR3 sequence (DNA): TGTGCCAGCACTCAGGGGGCAATCTACGAGCAGTACTTC.

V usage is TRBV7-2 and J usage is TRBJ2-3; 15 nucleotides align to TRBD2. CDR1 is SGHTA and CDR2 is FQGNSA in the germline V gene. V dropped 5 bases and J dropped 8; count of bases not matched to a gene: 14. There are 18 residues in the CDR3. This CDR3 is CASSTRTGTSGGSGTQYF. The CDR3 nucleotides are TGTGCCAGCAGCACGCGAACCGGGACTAGCGGGGGGTCGGGTACGCAGTATTTT. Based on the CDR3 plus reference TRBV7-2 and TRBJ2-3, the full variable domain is GAGVSQSPSNKVTEKGKDVELRCDPISGHTALYWYRQSLGQGLEFLIYFQGNSAPDKSGLPSDRFSAERTGGSVSTLTIQRTQQEDSAVYLCASSTRTGTSGGSGTQYFGPGTRLTVL.

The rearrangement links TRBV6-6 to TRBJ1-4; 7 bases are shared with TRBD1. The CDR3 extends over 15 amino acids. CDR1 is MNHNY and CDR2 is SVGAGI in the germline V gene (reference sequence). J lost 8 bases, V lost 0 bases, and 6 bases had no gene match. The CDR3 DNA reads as TGTGCCAGCAGTTACTCAGGAGGGGGCGAAGAAAAACTGTTTTTT. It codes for CASSYSGGGEEKLFF.

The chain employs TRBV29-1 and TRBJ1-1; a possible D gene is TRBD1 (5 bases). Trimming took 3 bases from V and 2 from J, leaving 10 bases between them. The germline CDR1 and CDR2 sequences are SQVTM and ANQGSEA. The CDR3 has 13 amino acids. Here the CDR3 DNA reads TGCAGCGTTGATCAGGGAGGCAACACTGAAGCTTTCTTT. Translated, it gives CSVDQGGNTEAFF.

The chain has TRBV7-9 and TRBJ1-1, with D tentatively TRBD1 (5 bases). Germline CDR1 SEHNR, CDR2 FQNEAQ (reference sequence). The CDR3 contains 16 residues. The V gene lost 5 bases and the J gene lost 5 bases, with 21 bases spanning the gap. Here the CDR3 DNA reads TGTGCCAGCAGCCCCGTCGGGGGGATGGTGGCTACTGAAGCTTTCTTT. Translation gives CASSPVGGMVATEAFF. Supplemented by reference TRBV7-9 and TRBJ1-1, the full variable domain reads DTGVSQNPRHKITKRGQNVTFRCDPISEHNRLYWYRQTLGQGPEFLTYFQNEAQLEKSRLLSDRFSAERPKGSFSTLEIQRTEQGDSAMYLCASSPVGGMVATEAFFGQGTRLTVV.

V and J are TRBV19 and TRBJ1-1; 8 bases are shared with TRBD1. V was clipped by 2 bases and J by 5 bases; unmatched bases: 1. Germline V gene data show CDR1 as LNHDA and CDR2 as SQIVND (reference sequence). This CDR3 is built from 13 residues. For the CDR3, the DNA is TGTGCCAGTAGTATAACAGGGGGGACTGAAGCTTTCTTT. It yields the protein CASSITGGTEAFF.

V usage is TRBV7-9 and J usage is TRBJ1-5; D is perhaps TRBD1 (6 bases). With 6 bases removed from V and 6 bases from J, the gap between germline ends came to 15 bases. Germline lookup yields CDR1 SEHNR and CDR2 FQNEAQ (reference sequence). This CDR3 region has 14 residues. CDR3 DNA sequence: TGTGCCAGCAGTCCTCGGGGGGCGAGTCAGCCCCAGCATTTT. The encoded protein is CASSPRGASQPQHF.

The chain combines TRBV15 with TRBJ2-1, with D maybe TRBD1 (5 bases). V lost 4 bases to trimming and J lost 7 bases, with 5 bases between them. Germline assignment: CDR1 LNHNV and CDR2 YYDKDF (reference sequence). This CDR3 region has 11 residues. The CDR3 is CATSKGNEQFF. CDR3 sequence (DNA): TGTGCCACCAGCAAGGGGAATGAGCAGTTCTTC.

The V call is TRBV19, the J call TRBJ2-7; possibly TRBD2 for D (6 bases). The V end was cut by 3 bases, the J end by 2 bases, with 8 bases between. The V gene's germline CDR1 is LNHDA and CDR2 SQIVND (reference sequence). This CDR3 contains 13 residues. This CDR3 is CASSMWGAYEQYF. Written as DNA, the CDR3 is TGTGCCAGTAGTATGTGGGGGGCCTACGAGCAGTACTTC.

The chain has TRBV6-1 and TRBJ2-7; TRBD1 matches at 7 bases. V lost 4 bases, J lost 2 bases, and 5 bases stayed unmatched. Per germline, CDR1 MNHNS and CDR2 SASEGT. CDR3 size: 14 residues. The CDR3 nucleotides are TGTGCCAGCAGTGCTGGACAGGCTACCTACGAGCAGTACGTC. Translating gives CASSAGQATYEQYV.

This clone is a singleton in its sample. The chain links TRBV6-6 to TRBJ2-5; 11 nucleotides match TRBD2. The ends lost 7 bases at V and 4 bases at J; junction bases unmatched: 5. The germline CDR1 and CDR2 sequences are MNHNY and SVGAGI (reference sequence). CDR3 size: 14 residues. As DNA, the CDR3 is TGTGCCAGCAAACCTAGCGGGGGGCGAGAGACCCAGTACTTC. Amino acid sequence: CASKPSGGRETQYF.